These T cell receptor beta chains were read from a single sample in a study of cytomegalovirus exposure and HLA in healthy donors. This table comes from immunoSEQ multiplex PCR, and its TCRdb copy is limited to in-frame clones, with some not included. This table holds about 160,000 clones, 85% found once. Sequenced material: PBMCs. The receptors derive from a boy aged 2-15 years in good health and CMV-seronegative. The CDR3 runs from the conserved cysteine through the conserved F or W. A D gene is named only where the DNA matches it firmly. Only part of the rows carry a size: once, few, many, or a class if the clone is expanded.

CASSLSPSLEKRPNTGELFF | TGTGCCAGCAGCCTCTCCCCCTCCCTCGAGAAGCGGCCAAACACCGGGGAGCTGTTTTTT | TRBV5-4 | NA | 20 | TRBJ2-2 | NA
CASGSIPQWDSYGYTF | TGTGCTAGTGGTTCGATCCCTCAGTGGGACTCCTATGGCTACACCTTC | TRBV12-5 | NA | 16 | TRBJ1-2 | NA
CASSLAKRLGANEKLFF | TGTGCCAGCAGCTTGGCCAAGCGCCTGGGAGCTAATGAAAAACTGTTTTTT | TRBV5-6 | NA | 17 | TRBJ1-4 | NA
CAISVGGSSYEQYF | TGTGCCATCAGTGTAGGTGGGAGCTCCTACGAGCAGTACTTC | TRBV10-3 | NA | 14 | TRBJ2-7 | NA
CASSLEGSYGYTF | TGTGCCAGCAGCTTAGAAGGGAGCTATGGCTACACCTTC | TRBV11-1 | once | 13 | TRBJ1-2 | NA
CASSSGHSYGYTF | TGTGCCAGCAGCTCGGGACACTCTTATGGCTACACCTTC | TRBV28 | few | 13 | TRBJ1-2 | NA
CASSHIFSRDRGRMGTEAFF | TGCGCCAGCAGCCATATCTTCTCCCGGGACAGGGGTAGGATGGGCACTGAAGCTTTCTTT | TRBV4-1 | NA | 20 | TRBJ1-1 | TRBD1
CASSQTGGHDSTEAFF | TGCGCCAGCAGCCAGACAGGGGGCCATGATTCCACTGAAGCTTTCTTT | TRBV23-1 | NA | 16 | TRBJ1-1 | TRBD1
CASSSRQTRETQYF | TGTGCCAGCAGTTCGCGGCAAACCCGGGAGACCCAGTACTTC | TRBV6-5 | few | 14 | TRBJ2-5 | NA
CASSYNLNPQREGYTF | TGTGCCAGCAGTTACAATTTGAATCCTCAACGGGAGGGCTACACCTTC | TRBV7-9 | NA | 16 | TRBJ1-2 | NA
CASRPGTNYNEQFF | TGTGCCAGCAGACCCGGGACTAATTACAATGAGCAGTTCTTC | TRBV5-5 | NA | 14 | TRBJ2-1 | TRBD2
CASSQDSGTSGSWGSYNEQFF | TGTGCCAGCAGCCAAGATTCCGGGACTAGCGGGAGTTGGGGCTCCTACAATGAGCAGTTCTTC | TRBV14 | once | 21 | TRBJ2-1 | TRBD2
CASSTPPTDRSDGDIQYF | TGTGCCAGCAGTACACCCCCCACGGACAGGTCCGATGGTGACATTCAGTACTTC | TRBV2 | NA | 18 | TRBJ2-4 | TRBD1
CASSHPRTGRNSYEQYF | TGTGCCAGCAGTCACCCCCGGACAGGGCGGAATTCTTACGAGCAGTACTTC | TRBV9 | NA | 17 | TRBJ2-7 | TRBD1
CASSATGGPGNYGYTF | TGTGCCAGCAGTGCGACAGGGGGCCCTGGTAACTATGGCTACACCTTC | TRBV2 | NA | 16 | TRBJ1-2 | TRBD1
CASSTPSTGTGELFF | TGTGCCAGTAGTACGCCCTCAACAGGGACCGGGGAGCTGTTTTTT | TRBV19 | once | 15 | TRBJ2-2 | NA
CASSKTGDQPQHF | TGTGCCAGTTCTAAGACAGGGGACCAGCCCCAGCATTTT | TRBV19 | NA | 13 | TRBJ1-5 | TRBD1